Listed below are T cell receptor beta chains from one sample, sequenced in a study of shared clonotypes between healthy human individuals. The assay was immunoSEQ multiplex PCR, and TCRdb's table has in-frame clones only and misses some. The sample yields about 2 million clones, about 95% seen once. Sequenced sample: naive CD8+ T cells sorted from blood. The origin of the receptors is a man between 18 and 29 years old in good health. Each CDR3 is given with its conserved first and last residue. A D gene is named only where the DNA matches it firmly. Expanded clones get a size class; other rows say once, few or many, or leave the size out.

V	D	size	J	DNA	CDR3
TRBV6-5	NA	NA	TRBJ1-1	TGTGCCAGCAGTTACTCGGCGAAGGGAGGCTTGGAAGCTTTCTTT	CASSYSAKGGLEAFF
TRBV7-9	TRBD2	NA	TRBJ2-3	TGTGCCAGCAGCTTAGCGGCGGGGGGGGCAGATACGCAGTATTTT	CASSLAAGGADTQYF
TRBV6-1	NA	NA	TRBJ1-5	TGTGCCAGCAGTGACTTGGCGGGTCCCCTTGCATTT	CASSDLAGPLAF
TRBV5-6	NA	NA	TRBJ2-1	TGTGCCAGCAGCTCCGGACAGTGGGGGAATGAGCAGTTCTTC	CASSSGQWGNEQFF
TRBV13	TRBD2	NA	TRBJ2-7	TGTGCCAGCAGCTTACGCAGCGGGGACGAGCAGTACTTC	CASSLRSGDEQYF
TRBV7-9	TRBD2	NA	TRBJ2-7	TGTGCCAGCAGCTTACGCCTAGCGGGATACCACGAGCAGTACTTC	CASSLRLAGYHEQYF
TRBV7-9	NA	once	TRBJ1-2	TGTGCCAGCATGCACCGGGACGGTTCTAACTATGGCTACACCTTC	CASMHRDGSNYGYTF
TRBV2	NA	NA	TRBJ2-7	TGTGCCAGCAGTGAATCCCCCAGGGGTTGGTCCTACGAGCAGTACTTC	CASSESPRGWSYEQYF
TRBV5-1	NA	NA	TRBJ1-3	TGCGCCAGCAGCTTGTCCGAATACACCAGCTCTGGAAACACCATATATTTT	CASSLSEYTSSGNTIYF
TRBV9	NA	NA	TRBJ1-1	TGTGCCAGCAGCCCACTCAAGAACACTGAAGCTTTCTTT	CASSPLKNTEAFF
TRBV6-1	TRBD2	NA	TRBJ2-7	TGTGCCAGCAGTGTTTTATGGGAGGGGTCAACCTACGAGCAGTACTTC	CASSVLWEGSTYEQYF
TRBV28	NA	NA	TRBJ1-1	TGTGCCAGCAGTGTCGCGGGGGGCGGGACTGAAGCTTTCTTT	CASSVAGGGTEAFF
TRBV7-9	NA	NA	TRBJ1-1	TGTGCCAGTCGGGGGAACACTGAAGCTTTCTTT	CASRGNTEAFF
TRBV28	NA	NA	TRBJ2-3	TGTGCCAGCACCCCCCGCAGCACAGATACGCAGTATTTT	CASTPRSTDTQYF
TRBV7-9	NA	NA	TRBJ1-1	TGTGCCGCCTCGAGCACTGAAGCTTTCTTT	CAASSTEAFF
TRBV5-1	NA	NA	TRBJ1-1	TGCGCCAGCAGCCTGCCTGGAGGGGTTGAAGCTTTCTTT	CASSLPGGVEAFF
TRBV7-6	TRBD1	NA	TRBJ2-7	TGTGCCAGCAGCCCGAGACAGGGACCCCCATCCTACGAGCAGTACTTC	CASSPRQGPPSYEQYF
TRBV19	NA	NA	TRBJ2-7	TGTGCCAGTAGTCCGACCCTGTCCTACGAGCAGTACTTC	CASSPTLSYEQYF
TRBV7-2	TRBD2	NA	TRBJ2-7	TGTGCCAGCAGCTCCGTCGGACTAGCGGGGCCCTACGAGCAGTACTTC	CASSSVGLAGPYEQYF
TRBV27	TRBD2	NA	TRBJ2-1	TGTGCCAGCACCGGACTAGCGGGGGCCAATGAGCAGTTCTTC	CASTGLAGANEQFF
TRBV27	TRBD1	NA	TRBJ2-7	TGTGCCAGCAGTCCGGGACAGGGGCTCTACGAGCAGTACTTC	CASSPGQGLYEQYF
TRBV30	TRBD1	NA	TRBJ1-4	TGTGCCTGGAGTCTCAGGGGGGCAGACGGGCTGTTTTTT	CAWSLRGADGLFF
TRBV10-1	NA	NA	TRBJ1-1	TGCGCCAGCAGTATTGGACAAGGGACGGGGAACACTGAAGCTTTCTTT	CASSIGQGTGNTEAFF
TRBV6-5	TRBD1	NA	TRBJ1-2	TGTGCCACCACTTTGGGACAGGGGGACTATGGCTACACCTTC	CATTLGQGDYGYTF
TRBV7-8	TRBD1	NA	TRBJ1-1	TGTGCCAGCAGCTTTTTGACAGGGTCGGACACTGAAGCTTTCTTT	CASSFLTGSDTEAFF
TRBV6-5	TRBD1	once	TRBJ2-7	TGTGCCAGCAGTTACTCCGGACAGGCCGCCTACGAGCAGTACTTC	CASSYSGQAAYEQYF
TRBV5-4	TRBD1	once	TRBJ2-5	TGTGCCAGCAGCTACGGGACAGCTGACGTTGGGACCCAGTACTTC	CASSYGTADVGTQYF
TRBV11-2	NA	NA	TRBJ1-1	TGTGCCAGCAGCCCAAGTCCCGGGCAGTACATTACTGAAGCTTTCTTT	CASSPSPGQYITEAFF
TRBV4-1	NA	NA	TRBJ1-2	TGCGCCAGCAGCCAAGATCTGCGGGATAACTATGGCTACACCTTC	CASSQDLRDNYGYTF
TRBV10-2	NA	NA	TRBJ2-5	TGCGCCAGCAGTGGGACGGTTAGGGCGGAGACCCAGTACTTC	CASSGTVRAETQYF
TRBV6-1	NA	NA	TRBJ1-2	TGTGCCAGCAGTGAATATGTCAGCCCTAACTATGGCTACACCTTC	CASSEYVSPNYGYTF
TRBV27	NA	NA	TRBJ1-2	TGTGCCAGCAAATATGGGGGAGGAGGCTACACCTTC	CASKYGGGGYTF
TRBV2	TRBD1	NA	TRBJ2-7	TGTGCCAGCAGGGGGACAGGGATGTACGAGCAGTACTTC	CASRGTGMYEQYF
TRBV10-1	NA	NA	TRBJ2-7	TGCGCCAGCGGACCGGGGTCCTACGAGCAGTACTTC	CASGPGSYEQYF
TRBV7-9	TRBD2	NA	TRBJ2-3	TGTGCCAGCAGCACTCCCCCCGGACTAGCGGGGATGGCTACAGATACGCAGTATTTT	CASSTPPGLAGMATDTQYF
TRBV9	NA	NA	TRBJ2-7	TGTGCCAGCACCCCAGGGGCGGGGGACCCCTACGAGCAGTACTTC	CASTPGAGDPYEQYF
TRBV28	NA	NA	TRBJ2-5	TGTGCCAGCAGCCGAGGGGGGTGGGAGACCCAGTACTTC	CASSRGGWETQYF
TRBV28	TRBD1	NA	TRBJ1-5	TGTGCCAGCAGTTCGGGACAGCCAAATCAGCCCCAGCATTTT	CASSSGQPNQPQHF
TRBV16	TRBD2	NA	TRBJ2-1	TGTGCCAGCAGCCAATCACAGGCTAGCGGGGACTACAATGAGCAGTTCTTC	CASSQSQASGDYNEQFF
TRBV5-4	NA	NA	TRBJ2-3	TGTGCCAGCAGCGACGACTTCCCCACAGATACGCAGTATTTT	CASSDDFPTDTQYF
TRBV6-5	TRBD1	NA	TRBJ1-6	TGTGCCAGCAGTTTTACAGGGGATTTTTATAATTCACCCCTCCACTTT	CASSFTGDFYNSPLHF
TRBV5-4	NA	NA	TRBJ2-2	TGTGCCAGCAGCTTCTCGGGCCGAGGAATAGAGGACACCGGGGAGCTGTTTTTT	CASSFSGRGIEDTGELFF
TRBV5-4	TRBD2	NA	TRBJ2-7	TGTGCCAGCAGCGCGGACGCGGCTAGCGGGGGGTACGAGCAGTACTTC	CASSADAASGGYEQYF
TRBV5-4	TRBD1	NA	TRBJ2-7	TGTGCCAGCAGCTTGGACCAGGGGGCCTACGAGCAGTACTTC	CASSLDQGAYEQYF
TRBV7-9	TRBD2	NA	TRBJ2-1	TGTGCCAGCAGCCCCTCCGGGGCGGGAGTGGTCTTCTCCTACAATGAGCAGTTCTTC	CASSPSGAGVVFSYNEQFF
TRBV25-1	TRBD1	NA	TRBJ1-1	TGTGCCAGCAGTGAGACAGGGGGCTACTCCTCGAACACTGAAGCTTTCTTT	CASSETGGYSSNTEAFF
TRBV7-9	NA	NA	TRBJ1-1	TGTGCCAGCAGCTTTTCAATGACTGAAGCTTTCTTT	CASSFSMTEAFF
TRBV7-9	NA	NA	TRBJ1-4	TGTGCCAGCAGCTCGCCTTTTGGTGAAAAACTGTTTTTT	CASSSPFGEKLFF
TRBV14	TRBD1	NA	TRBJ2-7	TGTGCCAGCAGCCAAGGACAGGGAGCCTACGAGCAGTACTTC	CASSQGQGAYEQYF